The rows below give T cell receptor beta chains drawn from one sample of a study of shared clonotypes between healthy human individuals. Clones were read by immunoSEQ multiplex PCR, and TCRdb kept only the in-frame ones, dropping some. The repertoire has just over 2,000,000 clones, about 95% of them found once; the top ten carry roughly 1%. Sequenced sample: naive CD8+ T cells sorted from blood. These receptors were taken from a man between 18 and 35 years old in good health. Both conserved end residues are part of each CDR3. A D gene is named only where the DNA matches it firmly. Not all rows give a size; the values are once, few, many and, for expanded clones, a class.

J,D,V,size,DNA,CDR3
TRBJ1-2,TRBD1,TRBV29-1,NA,TGCAGCGTTGAGGAACAGGGGGCGTACCGCTACACCTTC,CSVEEQGAYRYTF
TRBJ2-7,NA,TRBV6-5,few,TGTGCCAGCAGTTACGAACAGGGCTACGAGCAGTACTTC,CASSYEQGYEQYF
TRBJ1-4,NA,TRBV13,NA,TGTGCCAGCAGCTTATTAGGGGGTACTAATGAAAAACTGTTTTTT,CASSLLGGTNEKLFF
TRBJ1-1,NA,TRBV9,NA,TGTGCCAGCAGCGTAGGGGTGTCGGGCACTGAAGCTTTCTTT,CASSVGVSGTEAFF
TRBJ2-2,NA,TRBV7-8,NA,TGTGCCAGCAGCAGGCGGGACAGCTTCACCGGGGAGCTGTTTTTT,CASSRRDSFTGELFF
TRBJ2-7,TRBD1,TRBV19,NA,TGTGCCAGTAGTGTACGACAGGGGACCGCCTACGAGCAGTACTTC,CASSVRQGTAYEQYF
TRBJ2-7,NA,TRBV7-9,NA,TGTGCCAGCAGCCCCCCTGTGAAGATTTACGAGCAGTACTTC,CASSPPVKIYEQYF
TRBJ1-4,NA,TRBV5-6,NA,TGTGCCAGCAGCTTGGGGCTAGGAAATGAAAAACTGTTTTTT,CASSLGLGNEKLFF
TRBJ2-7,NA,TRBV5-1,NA,TGCGCCAGCAGCTTGGTGGTGGACTACGAGCAGTACTTC,CASSLVVDYEQYF
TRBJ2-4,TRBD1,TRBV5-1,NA,TGCGCCAGCAGCCCCGGGGACAGACCCGTCCCTGACATTCAGTACTTC,CASSPGDRPVPDIQYF
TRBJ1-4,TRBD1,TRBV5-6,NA,TGTGCCAGCAGCGCATGGACAGGAGGAAGTGAAAAACTGTTTTTT,CASSAWTGGSEKLFF
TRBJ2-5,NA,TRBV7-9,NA,TGTGCCAGCAGCTTACCGTCCTCCCAAGAGACCCAGTACTTC,CASSLPSSQETQYF
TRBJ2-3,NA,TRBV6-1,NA,TGTGCCAGCAGTGGAACCCTACCTTTAGATACGCAGTATTTT,CASSGTLPLDTQYF
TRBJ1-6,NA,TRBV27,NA,TGTGCCAGCAGTCTATACAGGGACCGAAATTCACCCCTCCACTTT,CASSLYRDRNSPLHF
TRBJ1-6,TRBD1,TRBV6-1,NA,TGTGCCAGCAGTGAAAGGGACAGAGCCTTTGCCTATAATTCACCCCTCCACTTT,CASSERDRAFAYNSPLHF
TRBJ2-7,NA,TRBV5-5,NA,TGTGCCAGCAGCTTGGTGGACTCTCGACCCTACGAGCAGTACTTC,CASSLVDSRPYEQYF
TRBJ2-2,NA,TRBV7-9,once,TGTGCCAGCAGCAGTCCCCCCCTAGCATACACCGGGGAGCTGTTTTTT,CASSSPPLAYTGELFF
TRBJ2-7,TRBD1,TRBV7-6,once,TGTGCCAGCAGTTCCGGGACAGGAGCCTACGAGCAGTACTTC,CASSSGTGAYEQYF
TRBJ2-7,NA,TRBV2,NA,TGTGCCAGCAGTGAAAGGGGGGAGTCCTACGAGCAGTACTTC,CASSERGESYEQYF
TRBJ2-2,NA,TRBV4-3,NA,TGCGCCAGCAGCCAAGATCGGCTGTACACCGGGGAGCTGTTTTTT,CASSQDRLYTGELFF
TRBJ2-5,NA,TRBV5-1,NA,TGCGCCAGCAGCTTGGCCGGGTATGGGGAGACCCAGTACTTC,CASSLAGYGETQYF
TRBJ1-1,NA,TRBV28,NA,TGTGCCAGCAGTTTAGTGGACATTTTGAACACTGAAGCTTTCTTT,CASSLVDILNTEAFF
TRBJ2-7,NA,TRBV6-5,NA,TGTGCCAGCAGTGGTGGCTACGAGCAGTACTTC,CASSGGYEQYF
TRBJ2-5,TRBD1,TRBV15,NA,TGTGCCACCAGCAGAGGGACAGGGTCGGAGACCCAGTACTTC,CATSRGTGSETQYF
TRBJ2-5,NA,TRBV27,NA,TGTGCCAGCAGTTTCGGTCCAGGGACAGAGACCCAGTACTTC,CASSFGPGTETQYF
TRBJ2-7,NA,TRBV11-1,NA,TGTGCCAGCAGCTGTTCTACAGCCCGCCATGGTTCCGAGCAGTACTTC,CASSCSTARHGSEQYF
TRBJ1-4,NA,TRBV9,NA,TGTGCCAGCAGCGTAGGCAGTGCAACTAATGAAAAACTGTTTTTT,CASSVGSATNEKLFF
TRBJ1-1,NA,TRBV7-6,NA,TGTGCCAGCAGCCTACAAGGGGGAGACACTGAAGCTTTCTTT,CASSLQGGDTEAFF
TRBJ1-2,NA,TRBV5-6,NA,TGTGCCAGCAGCTCCACCGTTGGCTACACCTTC,CASSSTVGYTF
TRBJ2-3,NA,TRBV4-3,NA,TGCGCCAGCAGCCAAGCCGGTGGGGATACGCAGTATTTT,CASSQAGGDTQYF
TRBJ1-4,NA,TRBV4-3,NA,TGCGCCAGCAGCCAGATGGGTGAGGGAAGGTCGGGAGAAAAACTGTTTTTT,CASSQMGEGRSGEKLFF
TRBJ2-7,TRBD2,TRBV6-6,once,TGTGCCAGCAGAACGACTAGCGGGGACGAGCAGTACTTC,CASRTTSGDEQYF
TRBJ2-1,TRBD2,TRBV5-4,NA,TGTGCCAGCAGCTTGAGGCTAGCGGGAGGGTCATCCTACAATGAGCAGTTCTTC,CASSLRLAGGSSYNEQFF
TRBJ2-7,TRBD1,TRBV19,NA,TGTGCCAGTAGTATTGCGGCGACAGGGGAAGGCGAGCAGTACTTC,CASSIAATGEGEQYF
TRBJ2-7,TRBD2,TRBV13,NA,TGTGCCAGCAGCTCCCCCTCTAGCGGACCCTACGAGCAGTACTTC,CASSSPSSGPYEQYF
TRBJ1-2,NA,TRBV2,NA,TGTGCCAGCAGACTCAGTGGATTCCTTAACTATGGCTACACCTTC,CASRLSGFLNYGYTF
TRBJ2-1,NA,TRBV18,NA,TGTGCCAGCTCCCCCGGCGGGGTGGTCTCCTACAATGAGCAGTTCTTC,CASSPGGVVSYNEQFF
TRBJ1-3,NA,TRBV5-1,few,TGCGCCAGCAGCTTTGACAGTCAATCCGGAAACACCATATATTTT,CASSFDSQSGNTIYF
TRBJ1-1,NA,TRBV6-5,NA,TGTGCCAGCAGTTACTCGATCACTAACACTGAAGCTTTCTTT,CASSYSITNTEAFF
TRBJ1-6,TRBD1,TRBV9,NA,TGTGCCAGCAGCCCATCCGGGACAGGGTTTTCACCCCTCCACTTT,CASSPSGTGFSPLHF
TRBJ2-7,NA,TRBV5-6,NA,TGTGCCAGCAGCTTGGAGGGGGGTAACGAGCAGTACTTC,CASSLEGGNEQYF
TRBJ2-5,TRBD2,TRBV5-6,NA,TGTGCCAGCAGCTTAGCGGGGGGACAAGAGACCCAGTACTTC,CASSLAGGQETQYF
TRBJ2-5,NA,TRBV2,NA,TGTGCCAGCAGTGGTGGAAGGATCTCCGACGATACCCAGTACTTC,CASSGGRISDDTQYF
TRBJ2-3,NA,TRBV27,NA,TGTGCCAGCAGCCTTGGGCTTCTTAGCACAGATACGCAGTATTTT,CASSLGLLSTDTQYF
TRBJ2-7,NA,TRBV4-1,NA,TGCGCCAGCAGCCAAGATTTCCAACCGACCTCCTACGAGCAGTACTTC,CASSQDFQPTSYEQYF
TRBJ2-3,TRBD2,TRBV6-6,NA,TGTGCGATGAGCGGGGACAGCACAGATACGCAGTATTTT,CAMSGDSTDTQYF
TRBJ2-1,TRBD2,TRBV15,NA,TGTGCCACCAGCCCCGAGACTAGCGGAGAGCAGTTCTTC,CATSPETSGEQFF
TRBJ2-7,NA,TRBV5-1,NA,TGCGCCAGCAGCTTGGAAGGACTCACGAGCTCCTACGAGCAGTACTTC,CASSLEGLTSSYEQYF
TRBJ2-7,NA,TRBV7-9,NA,TGTGCCAGCAGCTTAACGGGGACTCTCTACGAGCAGTACTTC,CASSLTGTLYEQYF
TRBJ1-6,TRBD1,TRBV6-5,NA,TGTGCCAGCAGTTACGGGACAGGGTTTTCACCCCTCCACTTT,CASSYGTGFSPLHF
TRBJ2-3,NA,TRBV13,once,TGTGCCAGCAGCTTCTCCATGCAAAAACAGCTCACAGATACGCAGTATTTT,CASSFSMQKQLTDTQYF
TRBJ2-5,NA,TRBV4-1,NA,TGCGCCAGCAGTCCTCTAGTTGAACTCCAAGAGACCCAGTACTTC,CASSPLVELQETQYF
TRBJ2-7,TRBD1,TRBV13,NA,TGTGCCAGCAGCTCTAGGGACAGGAGGTGGAAGTACTTC,CASSSRDRRWKYF